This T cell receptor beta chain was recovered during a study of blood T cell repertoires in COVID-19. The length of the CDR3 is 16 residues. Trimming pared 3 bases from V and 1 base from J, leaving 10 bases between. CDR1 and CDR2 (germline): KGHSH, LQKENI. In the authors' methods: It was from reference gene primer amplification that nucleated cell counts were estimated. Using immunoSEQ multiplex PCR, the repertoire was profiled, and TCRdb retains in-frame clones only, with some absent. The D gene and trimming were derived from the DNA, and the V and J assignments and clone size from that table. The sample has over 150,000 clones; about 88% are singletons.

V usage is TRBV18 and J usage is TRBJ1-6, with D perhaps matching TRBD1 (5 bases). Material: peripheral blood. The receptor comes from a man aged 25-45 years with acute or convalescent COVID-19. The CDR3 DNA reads TGTGCCAGCTCACCGAACAGGAGTTCCTATAATTCACCCCTCCACTTT. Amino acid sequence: CASSPNRSSYNSPLHF.